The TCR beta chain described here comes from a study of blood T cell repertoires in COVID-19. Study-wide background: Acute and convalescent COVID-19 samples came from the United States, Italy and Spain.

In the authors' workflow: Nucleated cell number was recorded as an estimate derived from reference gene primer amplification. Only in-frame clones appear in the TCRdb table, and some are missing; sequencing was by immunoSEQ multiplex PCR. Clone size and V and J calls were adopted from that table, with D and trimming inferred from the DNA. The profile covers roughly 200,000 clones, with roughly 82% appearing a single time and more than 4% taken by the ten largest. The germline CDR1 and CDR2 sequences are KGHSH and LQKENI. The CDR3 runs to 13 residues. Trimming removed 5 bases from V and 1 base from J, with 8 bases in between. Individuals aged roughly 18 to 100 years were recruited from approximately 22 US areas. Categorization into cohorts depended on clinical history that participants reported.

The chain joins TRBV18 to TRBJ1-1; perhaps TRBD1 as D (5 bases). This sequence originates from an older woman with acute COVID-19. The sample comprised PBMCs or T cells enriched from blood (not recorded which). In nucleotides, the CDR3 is TGTGCCAGCTCATCCGACAGGAACACTGAAGCTTTCTTT. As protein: CASSSDRNTEAFF.